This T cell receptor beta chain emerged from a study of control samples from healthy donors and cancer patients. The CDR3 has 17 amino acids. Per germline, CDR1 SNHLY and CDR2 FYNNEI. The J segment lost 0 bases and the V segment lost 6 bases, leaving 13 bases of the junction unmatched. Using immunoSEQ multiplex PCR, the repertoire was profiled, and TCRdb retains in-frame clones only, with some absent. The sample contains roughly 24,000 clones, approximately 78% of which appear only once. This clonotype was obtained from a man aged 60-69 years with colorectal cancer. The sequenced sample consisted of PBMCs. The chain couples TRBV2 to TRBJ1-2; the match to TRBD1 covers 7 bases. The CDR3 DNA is TGTGCCAGCAGACGAAACCGGGACAGCCTAGCTAACTATGGCTACACCTTC. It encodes CASRRNRDSLANYGYTF.